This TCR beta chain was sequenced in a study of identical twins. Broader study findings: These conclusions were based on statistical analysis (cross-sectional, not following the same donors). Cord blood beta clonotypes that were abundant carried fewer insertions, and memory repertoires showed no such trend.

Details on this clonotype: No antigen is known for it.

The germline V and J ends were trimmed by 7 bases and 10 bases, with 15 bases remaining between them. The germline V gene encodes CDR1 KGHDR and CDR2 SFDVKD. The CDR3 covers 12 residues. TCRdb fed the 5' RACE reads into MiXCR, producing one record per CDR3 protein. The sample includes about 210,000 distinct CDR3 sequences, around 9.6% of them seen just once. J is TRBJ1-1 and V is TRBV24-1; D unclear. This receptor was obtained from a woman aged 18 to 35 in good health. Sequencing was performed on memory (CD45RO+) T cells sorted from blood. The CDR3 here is CATRIGVPGAFF. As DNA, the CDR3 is TGTGCCACCAGGATTGGGGTACCTGGAGCTTTCTTT.